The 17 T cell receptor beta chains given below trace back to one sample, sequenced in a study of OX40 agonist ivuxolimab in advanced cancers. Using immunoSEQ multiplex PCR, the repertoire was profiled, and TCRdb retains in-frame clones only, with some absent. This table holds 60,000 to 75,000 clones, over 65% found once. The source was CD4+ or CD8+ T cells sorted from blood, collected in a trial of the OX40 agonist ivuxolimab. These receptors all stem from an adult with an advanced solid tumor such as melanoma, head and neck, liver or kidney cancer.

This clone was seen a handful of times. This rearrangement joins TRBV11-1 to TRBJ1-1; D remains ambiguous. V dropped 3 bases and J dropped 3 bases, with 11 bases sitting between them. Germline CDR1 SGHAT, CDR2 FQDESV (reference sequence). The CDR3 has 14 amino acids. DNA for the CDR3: TGTGCCAGCAGCTTCAGACGTTTGGACACTGAAGCTTTCTTT. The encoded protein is CASSFRRLDTEAFF.

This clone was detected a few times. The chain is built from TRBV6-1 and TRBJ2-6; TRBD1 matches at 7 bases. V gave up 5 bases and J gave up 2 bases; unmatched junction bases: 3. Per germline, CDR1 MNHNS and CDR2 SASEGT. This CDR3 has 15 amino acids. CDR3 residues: CASSITGAGANVLTF. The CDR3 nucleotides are TGTGCCAGCAGTATAACAGGGGCTGGGGCCAACGTCCTGACTTTC.

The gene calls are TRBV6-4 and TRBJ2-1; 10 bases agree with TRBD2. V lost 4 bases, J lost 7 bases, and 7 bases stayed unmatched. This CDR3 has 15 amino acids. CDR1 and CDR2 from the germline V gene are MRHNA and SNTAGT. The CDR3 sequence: CASSVFSGGSNEQFF. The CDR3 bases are TGTGCCAGCAGTGTATTTAGCGGGGGGTCGAATGAGCAGTTCTTC.

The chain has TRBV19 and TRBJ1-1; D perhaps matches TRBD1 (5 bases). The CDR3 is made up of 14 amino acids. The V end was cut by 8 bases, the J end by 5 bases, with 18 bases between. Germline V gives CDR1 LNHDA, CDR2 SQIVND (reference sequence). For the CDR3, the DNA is TGTGCCAGTGGTGACCCGGGACGATATACTGAAGCTTTCTTT. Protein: CASGDPGRYTEAFF.

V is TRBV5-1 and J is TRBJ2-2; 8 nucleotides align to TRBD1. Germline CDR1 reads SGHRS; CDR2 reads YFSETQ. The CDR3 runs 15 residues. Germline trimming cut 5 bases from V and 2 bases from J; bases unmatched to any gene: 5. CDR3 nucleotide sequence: TGCGCCAGCAGGCAGGGGGCTGCTAACACCGGGGAGCTGTTTTTT. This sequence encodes CASRQGAANTGELFF.

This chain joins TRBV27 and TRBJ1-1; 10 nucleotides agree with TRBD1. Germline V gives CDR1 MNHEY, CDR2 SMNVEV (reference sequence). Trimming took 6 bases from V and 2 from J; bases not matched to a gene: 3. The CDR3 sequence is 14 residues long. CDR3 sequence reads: CASRMTGGNTEAFF. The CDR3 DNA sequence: TGTGCCAGCAGGATGACAGGGGGCAACACTGAAGCTTTCTTT.

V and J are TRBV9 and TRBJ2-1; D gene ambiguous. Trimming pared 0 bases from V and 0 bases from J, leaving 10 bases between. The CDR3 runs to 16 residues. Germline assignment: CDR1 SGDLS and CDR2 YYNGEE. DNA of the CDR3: TGTGCCAGCAGCGTAGAACCCGAGATCTCCTACAATGAGCAGTTCTTC. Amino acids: CASSVEPEISYNEQFF.

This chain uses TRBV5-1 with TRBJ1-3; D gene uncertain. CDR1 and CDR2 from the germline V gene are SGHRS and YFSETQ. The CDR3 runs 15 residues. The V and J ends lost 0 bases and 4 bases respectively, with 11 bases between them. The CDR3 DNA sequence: TGCGCCAGCAGCTTGGGGTCTTCGGGCGGAAACACCATATATTTT. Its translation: CASSLGSSGGNTIYF.

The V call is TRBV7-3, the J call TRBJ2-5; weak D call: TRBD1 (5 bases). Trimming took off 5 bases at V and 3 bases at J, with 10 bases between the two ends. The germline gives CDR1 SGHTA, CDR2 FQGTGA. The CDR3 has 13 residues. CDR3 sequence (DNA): TGTGCCAGCAGCACCAGCAGGGAAGAGACCCAGTACTTC. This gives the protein CASSTSREETQYF.

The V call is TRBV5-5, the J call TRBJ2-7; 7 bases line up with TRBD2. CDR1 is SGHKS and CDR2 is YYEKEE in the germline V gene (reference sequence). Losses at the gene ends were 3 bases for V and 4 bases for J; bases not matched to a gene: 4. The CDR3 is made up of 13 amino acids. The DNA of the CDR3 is TGTGCCAGCAGCTCGATTAGCGGGTACGAGCAGTACTTC. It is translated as CASSSISGYEQYF.

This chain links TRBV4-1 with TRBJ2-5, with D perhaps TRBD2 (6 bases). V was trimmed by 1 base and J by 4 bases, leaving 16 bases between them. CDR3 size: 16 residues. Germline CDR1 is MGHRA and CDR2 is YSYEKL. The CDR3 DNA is TGCGCCAGCAGCCAAGTAAGGCAGCGGGCAGGAGAGACCCAGTACTTC. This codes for CASSQVRQRAGETQYF.

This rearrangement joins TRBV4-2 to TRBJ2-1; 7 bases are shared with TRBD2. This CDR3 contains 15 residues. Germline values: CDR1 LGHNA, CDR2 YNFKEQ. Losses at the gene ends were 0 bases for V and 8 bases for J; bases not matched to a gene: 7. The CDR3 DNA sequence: TGTGCCAGCAGCCAAGATGCGGGGGTCCCGGATGAGCAGTTCTTC. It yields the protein CASSQDAGVPDEQFF.

This CDR3 reads CASRLAAATSLMNTEAFF. In nucleotides, the CDR3 is TGTGCCAGCAGGTTGGCCGCGGCAACCTCTCTTATGAACACTGAAGCTTTCTTT. The gene calls are TRBV28 and TRBJ1-1, with D unresolved. The V end lost 6 bases, the J end lost 0 bases, and 23 bases lay between the germline ends. The CDR3 runs 18 residues. Germline CDR1 MDHEN, CDR2 SYDVKM.

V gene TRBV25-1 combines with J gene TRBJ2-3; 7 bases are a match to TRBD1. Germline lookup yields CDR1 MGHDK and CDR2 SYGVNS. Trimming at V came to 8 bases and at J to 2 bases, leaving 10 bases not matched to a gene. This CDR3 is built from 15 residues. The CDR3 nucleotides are TGTGCCAGCGCACCGACAGGGTGGTCCACAGATACGCAGTATTTT. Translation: CASAPTGWSTDTQYF.

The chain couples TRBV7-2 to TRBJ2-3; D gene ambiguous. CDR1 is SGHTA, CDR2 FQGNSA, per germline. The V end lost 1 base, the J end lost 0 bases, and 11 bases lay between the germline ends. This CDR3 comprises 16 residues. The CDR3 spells CASSLGGSSSTDTQYF. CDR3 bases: TGTGCCAGCAGCTTAGGAGGCAGTTCTAGCACAGATACGCAGTATTTT.

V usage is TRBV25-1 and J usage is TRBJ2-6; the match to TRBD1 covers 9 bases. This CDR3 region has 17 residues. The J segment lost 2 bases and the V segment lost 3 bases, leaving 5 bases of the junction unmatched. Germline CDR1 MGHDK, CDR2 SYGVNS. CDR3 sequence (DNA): TGTGCCAGCAGTGAGGGACAGGGCCACGCTGGGGCCAACGTCCTGACTTTC. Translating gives CASSEGQGHAGANVLTF.

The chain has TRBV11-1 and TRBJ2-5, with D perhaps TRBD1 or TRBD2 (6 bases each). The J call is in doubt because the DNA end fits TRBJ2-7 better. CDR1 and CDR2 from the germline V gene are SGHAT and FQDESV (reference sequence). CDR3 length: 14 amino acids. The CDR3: CASSPRGGYYEQYF. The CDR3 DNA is TGTGCCAGCAGCCCCAGGGGAGGATACTACGAGCAGTACTTC.